A single sample is the source of the 24 T cell receptor beta chains below, sequenced in a study of OX40 agonist ivuxolimab in advanced cancers. Using immunoSEQ multiplex PCR, the repertoire was profiled, and TCRdb retains in-frame clones only, with some absent. The profile shows about 52,000 clones, around 94% of them singletons. The source material was CD4+ or CD8+ T cells sorted from blood, sampled in a trial of the OX40 agonist ivuxolimab. Receptors were obtained from an adult with an advanced solid tumor such as melanoma, head and neck, liver or kidney cancer.

The chain joins TRBV10-1 to TRBJ2-7; D perhaps matches TRBD1 (6 bases). Trimming left V 3 bases short and J 3 bases short, with 15 bases between. The CDR3 contains 15 residues. CDR1 and CDR2 from the germline V gene are WNHNN and SYGVQD (reference sequence). The CDR3: CASSEGAGVFYEQYF. CDR3 DNA: TGCGCCAGCAGTGAAGGGGCAGGGGTATTCTACGAGCAGTACTTC.

The chain has TRBV5-1 and TRBJ2-1, with D unresolved. This CDR3 is built from 14 residues. Germline lookup yields CDR1 SGHRS and CDR2 YFSETQ. The ends were cut back, 1 base at V and 0 bases at J, with 5 bases in the middle. The CDR3 bases are TGCGCCAGCAGCTTGCTGAGCTCCTACAATGAGCAGTTCTTC. Its protein is CASSLLSSYNEQFF.

This clone is a singleton in its sample. The V call is TRBV5-6, the J call TRBJ2-7; D call uncertain. CDR1 and CDR2 (germline): SGHDT, YYEEEE. The CDR3 length is 16 residues. The V end was cut by 3 bases, the J end by 7 bases, with 23 bases between. The CDR3 protein is CASSSAPPAEAREQYF. DNA for the CDR3: TGTGCCAGCAGCTCCGCCCCTCCCGCTGAGGCCCGAGAGCAGTACTTC.

In this sample, this clone turned up once. The V call is TRBV28, the J call TRBJ2-7, with 10 bases aligning to TRBD2. The germline V gene encodes CDR1 MDHEN and CDR2 SYDVKM. CDR3 length: 17 amino acids. With V trimmed by 4 bases and J by 5 bases, 14 bases remained unmatched. The CDR3 here is CASSYRHGLAGVHEQYF. Written as DNA, the CDR3 is TGTGCCAGCAGTTACCGTCACGGGCTAGCGGGAGTCCACGAGCAGTACTTC.

The chain has TRBV13 and TRBJ2-3; D might be TRBD1 or TRBD2, each matching 6 bases. The V gene lost 3 bases and the J gene lost 4 bases, with 11 bases spanning the gap. The germline gives CDR1 PRHDT, CDR2 FYEKMQ (reference sequence). This CDR3 spans 14 amino acids. CDR3 amino acids: CASSLSGGPDTQYF. CDR3 DNA sequence: TGTGCCAGCAGCTTGTCCGGGGGCCCAGATACGCAGTATTTT.

The chain joins TRBV19 to TRBJ1-1; D is uncertain. The germline CDR1 and CDR2 sequences are LNHDA and SQIVND (reference sequence). The ends were cut back, 3 bases at V and 1 base at J, with 18 bases in the middle. The CDR3 runs 17 residues. The CDR3, as DNA: TGTGCCAGTAGTATCCTTATCGACGGCCTATGGAACACTGAAGCTTTCTTT. It specifies CASSILIDGLWNTEAFF.

The rearrangement uses TRBV27 and TRBJ2-2, with D perhaps matching TRBD1 (6 bases). Per germline, CDR1 MNHEY and CDR2 SMNVEV (reference sequence). The CDR3 spans 17 residues. V lost 4 bases, J lost 0 bases, and 15 bases lay in between. The CDR3 DNA sequence: TGTGCCAGCAGTTCCTCTCCGGCAGGGGCGAACACCGGGGAGCTGTTTTTT. Its translation is CASSSSPAGANTGELFF.

This clone was observed a single time. V and J are TRBV7-2 and TRBJ1-1; D uncertain. CDR3 size: 13 residues. CDR1 and CDR2 (germline): SGHTA, FQGNSA. V lost 6 bases and J 11 bases, leaving 19 bases between the germline ends. This chain's CDR3 is CASSLGPSGWAFF. The CDR3 bases are TGTGCCAGCAGTCTTGGACCTTCCGGGTGGGCTTTCTTT. The whole variable domain, remainder taken from reference TRBV7-2 and TRBJ1-1, is GAGVSQSPSNKVTEKGKDVELRCDPISGHTALYWYRQSLGQGLEFLIYFQGNSAPDKSGLPSDRFSAERTGGSVSTLTIQRTQQEDSAVYLCASSLGPSGWAFFGQGTRLTVV.

The chain recombines TRBV2 with TRBJ2-7; D assignment may be TRBD1 or TRBD2 (5 bases each). The ends were cut back, 3 bases at V and 4 bases at J, with 13 bases in the middle. The CDR3 totals 14 residues. Germline V gives CDR1 SNHLY, CDR2 FYNNEI. CDR3 DNA: TGTGCCAGCAGTGACCCTGGGGGTTGGTACGAGCAGTACTTC. Amino acid sequence: CASSDPGGWYEQYF.

V and J are TRBV5-4 and TRBJ2-7, with 8 bases matching TRBD1. The CDR3 contains 14 residues. J was trimmed by 5 bases and V by 3 bases; bases with no gene match: 7. CDR1 is SGHNT, CDR2 YYREEE, per germline (reference sequence). The CDR3 bases are TGTGCCAGCAGCTGGAGGACAGGGCTCGACGAGCAGTACTTC. Its protein is CASSWRTGLDEQYF.

V and J are TRBV9 and TRBJ2-5, with D perhaps assigned TRBD1 or TRBD2 (5 bases each). Between the trimmed V and J ends, which lost 4 bases and 1 base, there was a span of 11 bases. CDR1 SGDLS and CDR2 YYNGEE come from the germline V gene. The CDR3 is 14 amino acids. DNA for the CDR3: TGTGCCAGCAGCCAAGACGGGACCCAAGAGACCCAGTACTTC. Encoded protein: CASSQDGTQETQYF.

This clone is termed medium-sized (0.01 to 0.1%). V usage is TRBV19 and J usage is TRBJ2-1, with D maybe TRBD2 (7 bases). This CDR3 comprises 10 residues. Trimming pared 9 bases from V and 10 bases from J, leaving 10 bases between. Per the germline V gene, CDR1 is LNHDA and CDR2 is SQIVND (reference sequence). CDR3 in amino acids: CASEGGEQFF. DNA of the CDR3: TGTGCCAGCGAGGGGGGGGAGCAGTTCTTC. Looking up the rest from reference TRBV19 and TRBJ2-1 gives the full variable domain: DGGITQSPKYLFRKEGQNVTLSCEQNLNHDAMYWYRQDPGQGLRLIYYSQIVNDFQKGDIAEGYSVSREKKESFPLTVTSAQKNPTAFYLCASEGGEQFFGPGTRLTVL.

The chain has TRBV29-1 and TRBJ2-1; 7 bases align to TRBD2. Germline loops: CDR1 SQVTM, CDR2 ANQGSEA. This CDR3 comprises 14 residues. Losses at the gene ends were 1 base for V and 8 bases for J; bases not matched to a gene: 8. The CDR3 is CSVEGSGSGDEQFF. Here the CDR3 DNA reads TGCAGCGTTGAAGGTAGCGGGTCTGGCGATGAGCAGTTCTTC.

The chain uses TRBV6-1 and TRBJ2-1; D possibly corresponds to TRBD2 (6 bases). The CDR3 covers 14 residues. V dropped 2 bases and J dropped 7 bases, with 12 bases sitting between them. Per germline, CDR1 MNHNS and CDR2 SASEGT. Written as DNA, the CDR3 is TGTGCCAGCAGTGAATCGGGGGAATGGAATGAGCAGTTCTTC. Translating gives CASSESGEWNEQFF.

The V gene is TRBV27, the J gene TRBJ1-3; the match to TRBD1 covers 7 bases. Per germline, CDR1 MNHEY and CDR2 SMNVEV (reference sequence). J lost 0 bases, V lost 5 bases, and 7 bases had no gene match. The CDR3 runs 16 residues. Here the CDR3 reads CASSPWTGLSGNTIYF. Here the CDR3 DNA reads TGTGCCAGCAGTCCCTGGACAGGCCTCTCTGGAAACACCATATATTTT.

The chain has TRBV6-5 and TRBJ2-7; D tentatively reads TRBD1 or TRBD2 (5 bases each). V shed 0 bases and J shed 2 bases, with 8 bases lying between them. Germline values: CDR1 MNHEY, CDR2 SVGAGI. This CDR3 has 14 amino acids. The CDR3 DNA reads as TGTGCCAGCAGTTACTCGAGGGGCACCTACGAGCAGTACTTC. It encodes CASSYSRGTYEQYF.

The V and J genes are TRBV6-5 and TRBJ2-6; D remains unclear. This CDR3 spans 15 amino acids. Germline CDR1 is MNHEY and CDR2 is SVGAGI. Trimming removed 3 bases from V and 0 bases from J, with 6 bases in between. The CDR3 bases are TGTGCCAGCAGTTATACGCGCTCTGGGGCCAACGTCCTGACTTTC. This gives the protein CASSYTRSGANVLTF.

This chain links TRBV2 with TRBJ2-1, with TRBD1 matching 8 bases. The CDR3 sequence is 16 residues long. The germline gives CDR1 SNHLY, CDR2 FYNNEI. J gave up 5 bases and V 2 bases, and 8 bases lay outside the gene matches. For the CDR3, the DNA is TGTGCCAGCAGTGAACCCCTCGGACAGGGAAACAATGAGCAGTTCTTC. This sequence encodes CASSEPLGQGNNEQFF.

The V and J genes are TRBV27 and TRBJ2-2; D not certain. Germline CDR1 MNHEY, CDR2 SMNVEV (reference sequence). CDR3 length: 13 amino acids. Trimming took off 0 bases at V and 8 bases at J, with 7 bases between the two ends. CDR3 nucleotides: TGTGCCAGCAGTTTATCCTATAAAGGGGAGCTGTTTTTT. It codes for CASSLSYKGELFF.

The rearrangement links TRBV11-2 to TRBJ2-1; 8 bases map to TRBD2. The CDR3 length is 15 residues. The V gene's germline CDR1 is SGHAT and CDR2 FQNNGV. The trim removed 3 bases at V and 6 bases at J, leaving 7 bases unmatched. The CDR3 is CASSFLTGGANEQFF. As DNA, the CDR3 is TGTGCCAGCAGCTTCCTTACGGGAGGGGCCAATGAGCAGTTCTTC. The whole variable domain, filled in from reference TRBV11-2 and TRBJ2-1, reads EAGVAQSPRYKIIEKRQSVAFWCNPISGHATLYWYQQILGQGPKLLIQFQNNGVVDDSQLPKDRFSAERLKGVDSTLKIQPAKLEDSAVYLCASSFLTGGANEQFFGPGTRLTVL.

Here the CDR3 DNA reads TGTGCCAGCAGCAGGGTTGCCGGGAATTGGGCAGATACGCAGTATTTT. Amino acids: CASSRVAGNWADTQYF. The chain is built from TRBV11-2 and TRBJ2-3; the D gene is possibly TRBD2 (5 bases). This CDR3 is built from 16 residues. The V and J ends lost 5 bases and 4 bases respectively, with 19 bases between them. The V gene's germline CDR1 is SGHAT and CDR2 FQNNGV.

J is TRBJ2-3 and V is TRBV7-6, with 12 bases lining up with TRBD2. The CDR3 consists of 19 residues. The V and J ends lost 5 bases and 6 bases, in that order; junction bases with no gene match: 18. Germline CDR1 SGHVS, CDR2 FNYEAQ. CDR3 amino acids: CASSPPGAPIGTSGDTQYF. CDR3 DNA sequence: TGTGCCAGCAGCCCTCCAGGGGCTCCGATCGGGACTAGCGGGGATACGCAGTATTTT.

This clone showed up just a few times. The chain is built from TRBV10-2 and TRBJ2-1, with unresolved D. Germline lookup yields CDR1 WSHSY and CDR2 SAAADI. V was pared by 2 bases and J by 7 bases, with 6 bases between. The CDR3 runs 12 residues. The CDR3 region is CASSELWNEQFF. As DNA, the CDR3 is TGCGCCAGCAGTGAGCTGTGGAATGAGCAGTTCTTC.

The rearrangement links TRBV11-3 to TRBJ2-1; D possibly corresponds to TRBD2 (6 bases). Germline V gives CDR1 SGHNT, CDR2 YENEEA. Between the trimmed V and J ends, which lost 4 bases and 9 bases, there was a span of 10 bases. The CDR3 spans 12 residues. The CDR3 DNA reads as TGTGCCAGCAGCTACCCCGGGGGTGAGCAGTTCTTC. Residues: CASSYPGGEQFF.